This TCR beta chain was identified during a study of CD8+CD57+ T cells in acquired aplastic anemia. The overall study: Sorting CD4+ and CD8+ cells gave DNA averaging approximately 3 ug. The study, taken as a whole, reports: Researchers reported that CD8+ Simpson's diversity was not significantly different in patients versus controls.

Profiles of TCR beta VDJ and CDR3 were generated from a genomic DNA template. Each CDR3 protein gets one entry after TCRdb re-called the reads with MiXCR. The sample has 400,000 to 450,000 distinct CDR3 sequences, 55% to 70% seen once. Of note for this clonotype: Its antigen remains unknown. In this CDR3 the conserved last residue, phenylalanine or tryptophan, is missing, so a read error is likely.

CDR1 and CDR2 (germline): SGHTA, FQGTGA. This CDR3 region has 13 residues. This sequence was found in a human donor in good health, serving as a control. V and J are TRBV7-3 and TRBJ2-1; no clear D. The specimen sequenced was sorted CD4+, CD8+, or CD8+CD57+ T cells (not recorded which) from PBMCs. The CDR3 spells CASSLAMGNEQFL. CDR3 DNA: TGCGCCAGCAGCTTGGCCATGGGTAATGAGCAGTTCCTC.